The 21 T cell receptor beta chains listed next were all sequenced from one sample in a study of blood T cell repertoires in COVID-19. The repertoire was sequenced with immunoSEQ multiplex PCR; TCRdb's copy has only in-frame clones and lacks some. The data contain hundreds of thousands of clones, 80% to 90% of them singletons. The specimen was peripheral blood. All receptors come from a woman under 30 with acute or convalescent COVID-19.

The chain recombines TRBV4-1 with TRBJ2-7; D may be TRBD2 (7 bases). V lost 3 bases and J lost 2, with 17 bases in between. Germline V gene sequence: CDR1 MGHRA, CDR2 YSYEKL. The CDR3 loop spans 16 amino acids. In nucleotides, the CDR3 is TGCGCCAGCAGCCATCAGGGCGGGGGCCTAGCCTACGAGCAGTACTTC. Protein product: CASSHQGGGLAYEQYF.

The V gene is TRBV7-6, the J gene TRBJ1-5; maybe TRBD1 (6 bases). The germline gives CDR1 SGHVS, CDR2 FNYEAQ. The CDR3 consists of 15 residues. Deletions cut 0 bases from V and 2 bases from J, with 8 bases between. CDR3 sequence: CASSLAAGGNQPQHF. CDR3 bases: TGTGCCAGCAGCTTAGCGGCAGGGGGCAATCAGCCCCAGCATTTT.

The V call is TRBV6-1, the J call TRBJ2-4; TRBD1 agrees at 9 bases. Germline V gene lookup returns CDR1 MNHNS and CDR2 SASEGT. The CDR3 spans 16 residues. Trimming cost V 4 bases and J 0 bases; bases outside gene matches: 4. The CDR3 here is CASSGRTGEAKNIQYF. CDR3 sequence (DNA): TGTGCCAGCAGTGGCCGGACAGGGGAAGCCAAAAACATTCAGTACTTC.

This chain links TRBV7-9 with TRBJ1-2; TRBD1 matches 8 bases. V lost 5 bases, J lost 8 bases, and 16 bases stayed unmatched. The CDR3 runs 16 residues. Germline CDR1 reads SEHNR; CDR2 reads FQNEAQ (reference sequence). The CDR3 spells CASSQPSGQALQGYTF. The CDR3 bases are TGTGCCAGCAGCCAACCCTCGGGACAGGCCCTTCAAGGCTACACCTTC.

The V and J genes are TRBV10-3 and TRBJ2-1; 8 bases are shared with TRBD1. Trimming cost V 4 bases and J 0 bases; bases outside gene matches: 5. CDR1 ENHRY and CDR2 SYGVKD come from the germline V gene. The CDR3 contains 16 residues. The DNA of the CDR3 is TGTGCCATCAGTGGGACAGGGATCAGCTCCTACAATGAGCAGTTCTTC. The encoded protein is CAISGTGISSYNEQFF.

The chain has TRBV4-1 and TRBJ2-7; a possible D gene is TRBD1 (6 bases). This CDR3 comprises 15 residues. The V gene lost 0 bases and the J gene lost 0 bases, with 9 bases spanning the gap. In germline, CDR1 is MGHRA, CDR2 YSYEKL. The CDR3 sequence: CASSQDWDTSYEQYF. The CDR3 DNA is TGCGCCAGCAGCCAAGATTGGGACACCTCCTACGAGCAGTACTTC.

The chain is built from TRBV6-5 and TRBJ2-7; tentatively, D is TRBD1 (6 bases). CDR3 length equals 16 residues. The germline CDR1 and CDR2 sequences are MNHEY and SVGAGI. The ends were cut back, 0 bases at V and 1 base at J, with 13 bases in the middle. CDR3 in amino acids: CASSYSRAGVSYEQYF. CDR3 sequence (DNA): TGTGCCAGCAGTTACTCGAGAGCAGGGGTATCCTACGAGCAGTACTTC.

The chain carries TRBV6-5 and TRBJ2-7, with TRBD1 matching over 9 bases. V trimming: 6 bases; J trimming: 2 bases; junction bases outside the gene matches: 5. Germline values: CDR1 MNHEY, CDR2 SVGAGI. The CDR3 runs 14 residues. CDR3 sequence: CASRGTGSTYEQYF. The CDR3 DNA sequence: TGTGCCAGCAGAGGGACAGGGAGTACCTACGAGCAGTACTTC.

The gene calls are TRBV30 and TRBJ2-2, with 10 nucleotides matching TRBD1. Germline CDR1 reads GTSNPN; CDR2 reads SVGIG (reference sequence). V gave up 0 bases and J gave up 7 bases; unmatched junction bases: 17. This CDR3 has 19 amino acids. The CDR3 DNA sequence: TGTGCCTGGAGTGTTTTGGGACAGGGGTTCGCAAGCCTATACGGGGAGCTGTTTTTT. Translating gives CAWSVLGQGFASLYGELFF.

The CDR3 reads CASTSKGDRDYGYTF. In DNA form, the CDR3 reads TGTGCCAGCACTAGTAAGGGGGACAGGGACTATGGCTACACCTTC. The V and J genes are TRBV6-5 and TRBJ1-2; 9 bases agree with TRBD1. In germline, CDR1 is MNHEY, CDR2 SVGAGI. This CDR3 region has 15 residues. With 7 bases clipped from V and 3 bases from J, the junction kept 9 bases outside the gene matches.

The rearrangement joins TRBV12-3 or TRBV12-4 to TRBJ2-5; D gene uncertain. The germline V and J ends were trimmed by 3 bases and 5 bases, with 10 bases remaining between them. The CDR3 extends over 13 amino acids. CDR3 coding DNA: TGTGCCAGCAGTTTTCGGGTTCGGGAGACCCAGTACTTC. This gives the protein CASSFRVRETQYF.

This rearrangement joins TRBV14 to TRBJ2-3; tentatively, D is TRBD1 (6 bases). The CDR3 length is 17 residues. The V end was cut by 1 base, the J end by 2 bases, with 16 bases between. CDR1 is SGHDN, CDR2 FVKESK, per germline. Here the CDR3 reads CASSQVFGQKSTDTQYF. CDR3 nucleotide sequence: TGTGCCAGCAGCCAAGTTTTCGGACAGAAGTCCACAGATACGCAGTATTTT.

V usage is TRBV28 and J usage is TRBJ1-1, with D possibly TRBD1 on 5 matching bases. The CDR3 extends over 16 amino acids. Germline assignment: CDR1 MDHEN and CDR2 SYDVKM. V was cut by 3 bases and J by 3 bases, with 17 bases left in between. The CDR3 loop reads CASSLGQSARDTEAFF. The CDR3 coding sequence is TGTGCCAGCAGTTTGGGGCAGTCCGCCAGGGACACTGAAGCTTTCTTT.

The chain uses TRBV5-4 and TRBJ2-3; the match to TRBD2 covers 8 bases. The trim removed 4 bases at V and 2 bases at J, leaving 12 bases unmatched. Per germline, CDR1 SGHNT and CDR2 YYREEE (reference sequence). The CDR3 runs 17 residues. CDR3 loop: CASSRTKSGGFTDTQYF. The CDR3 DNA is TGTGCCAGCAGCCGGACTAAAAGCGGGGGATTCACAGATACGCAGTATTTT.

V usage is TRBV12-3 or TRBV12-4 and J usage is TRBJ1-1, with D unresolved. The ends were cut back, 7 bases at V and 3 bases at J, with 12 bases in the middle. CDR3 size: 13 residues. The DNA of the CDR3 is TGTGCCAGCATCCTCCTGACTGACACTGAAGCTTTCTTT. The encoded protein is CASILLTDTEAFF.

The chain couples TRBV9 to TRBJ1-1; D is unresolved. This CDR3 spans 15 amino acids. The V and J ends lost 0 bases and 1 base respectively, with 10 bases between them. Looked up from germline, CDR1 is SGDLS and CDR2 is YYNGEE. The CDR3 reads CASSVDGGRNTEAFF. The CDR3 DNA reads TGTGCCAGCAGCGTAGATGGCGGTAGGAACACTGAAGCTTTCTTT.

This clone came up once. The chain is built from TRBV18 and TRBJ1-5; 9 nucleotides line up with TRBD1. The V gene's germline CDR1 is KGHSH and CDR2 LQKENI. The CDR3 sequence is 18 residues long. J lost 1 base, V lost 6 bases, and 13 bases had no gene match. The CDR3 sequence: CASSPGDRDWNSNQPQHF. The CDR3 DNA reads TGTGCCAGCTCTCCGGGGGACAGGGATTGGAACAGCAATCAGCCCCAGCATTTT. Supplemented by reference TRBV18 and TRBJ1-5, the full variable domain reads NAGVMQNPRHLVRRRGQEARLRCSPMKGHSHVYWYRQLPEEGLKFMVYLQKENIIDESGMPKERFSAEFPKEGPSILRIQQVVRGDSAAYFCASSPGDRDWNSNQPQHFGDGTRLSIL.

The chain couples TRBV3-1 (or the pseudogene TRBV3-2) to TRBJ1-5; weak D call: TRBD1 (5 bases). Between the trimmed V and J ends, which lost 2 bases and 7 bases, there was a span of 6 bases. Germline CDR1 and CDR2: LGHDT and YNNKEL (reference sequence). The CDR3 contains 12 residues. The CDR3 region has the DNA TGTGCCAGCAGCCAAAGGGGACAGCCCCAGCATTTT. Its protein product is CASSQRGQPQHF.

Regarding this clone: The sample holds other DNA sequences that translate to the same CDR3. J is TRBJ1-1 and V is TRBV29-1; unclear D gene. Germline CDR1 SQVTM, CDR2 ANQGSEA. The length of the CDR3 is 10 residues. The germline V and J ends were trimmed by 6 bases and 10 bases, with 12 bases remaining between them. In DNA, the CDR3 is TGCAGCGTCGTCGAGGGTGGAGCTTTCTTT. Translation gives CSVVEGGAFF.

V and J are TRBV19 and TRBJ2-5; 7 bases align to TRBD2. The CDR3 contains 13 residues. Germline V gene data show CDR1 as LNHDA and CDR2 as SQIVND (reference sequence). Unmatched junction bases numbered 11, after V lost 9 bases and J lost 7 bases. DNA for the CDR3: TGTGCCAGCAGACTAGCATCAAAAGGGACCCAGTACTTC. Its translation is CASRLASKGTQYF.

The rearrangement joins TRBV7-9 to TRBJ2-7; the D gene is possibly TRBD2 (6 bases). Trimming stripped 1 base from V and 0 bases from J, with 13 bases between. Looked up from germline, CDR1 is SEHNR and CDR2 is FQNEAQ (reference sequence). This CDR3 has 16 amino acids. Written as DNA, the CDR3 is TGTGCCAGCAGCTTAGTCCCGGGGGAAAGCTCCTACGAGCAGTACTTC. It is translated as CASSLVPGESSYEQYF.